This entry lists 9 T cell receptor beta chains sequenced from one sample in a study of T cell clonality in common variable immunodeficiency. This table comes from immunoSEQ multiplex PCR, and its TCRdb copy is limited to in-frame clones, with some not included. Recorded here are tens of thousands of clones, none singletons. The sample consisted of peripheral blood mononuclear cells. Every receptor here comes from a person aged 18 to 75 in good health.

This clone was seen at least ten times. CDR3 DNA (partial): TGTGCCAGTAGTGGAGGGGTCTATGGC. Its translation: CASSGGVYG. In full, the CDR3 is CASSGGVYGYTF. This chain uses TRBV19 with TRBJ1-2, with D tentatively TRBD1 (5 bases). The read finishes 3 residues shy of the CDR3 end, and the germline J gene is used to complete it. The CDR3 runs 12 residues. Germline V gene sequence: CDR1 LNHDA, CDR2 SQIVND (reference sequence). V was clipped by 5 bases and J by 4 bases, with 8 bases between them.

Many counts were recorded for this clone. The read ends 3 residues early relative to the CDR3; the germline J gene fills the gap. The J gene is TRBJ2-5, the V gene TRBV19; tentatively, D is TRBD2 (6 bases). This CDR3 comprises 13 residues. Deletions cut 2 bases from V and 5 bases from J, with 9 bases between. CDR1 and CDR2 (germline): LNHDA, SQIVND (reference sequence). The CDR3 reads CASSISGGETQYF. Incomplete CDR3 DNA: TGTGCCAGTAGTATATCTGGGGGGGAGACC.

Many counts were recorded for this clone. The read halts 3 residues ahead of the CDR3 end, with the missing end drawn from the germline J gene. The genes are TRBV14 and TRBJ1-1; maybe TRBD1 (5 bases). With 4 bases removed from V and 7 bases from J, the gap between germline ends came to 16 bases. Germline loops: CDR1 SGHDN, CDR2 FVKESK. This CDR3 is 14 amino acids long. The sequenced CDR3 bases are TGTGCCAGCAGCCCCGGGACCTTGGGACTTGAA. Translating it yields CASSPGTLGLE. The whole CDR3 sequence reads CASSPGTLGLEAFF.

Turning to this clone: The read ends 3 residues early relative to the CDR3; the germline J gene fills the gap. The rearrangement links TRBV7-6 to TRBJ1-1, with D possibly matching TRBD1 (5 bases). The germline CDR1 and CDR2 sequences are SGHVS and FNYEAQ. V shed 2 bases and J shed 1 base, with 11 bases lying between them. The CDR3 consists of 15 residues. The CDR3 is CASSLQDTQNTEAFF. Partial CDR3 DNA: TGTGCCAGCAGCTTACAGGACACACAGAACACTGAA. The variable domain in full, completed from reference TRBV7-6 and TRBJ1-1, reads GAGVSQSPRYKVTKRGQDVALRCDPISGHVSLYWYRQALGQGPEFLTYFNYEAQQDKSGLPNDRFSAERPEGSISTLTIQRTEQRDSAMYRCASSLQDTQNTEAFFGQGTRLTVV.

There are many counts of this clone. The sequenced fragment ends 3 residues before the CDR3 boundary, so the rest is inferred from the germline J gene. J is TRBJ2-5 and V is TRBV12-3 or TRBV12-4; D is perhaps TRBD2 (6 bases). CDR3 size: 14 residues. V was clipped by 0 bases and J by 5 bases, with 10 bases between them. The CDR3 DNA, read in part, is TGTGCCAGCAGTTTAGCCCCCGGAGGGGAGACC. Amino acids: CASSLAPGGET. The CDR3, in full, reads CASSLAPGGETQYF.

This clone has a count of ten or more. The read finishes 3 residues shy of the CDR3 end, and the germline J gene is used to complete it. This sequence joins TRBV20-1 and TRBJ2-2; 8 bases agree with TRBD2. The CDR3 consists of 15 residues. Unmatched junction bases numbered 8, after V lost 4 bases and J lost 4 bases. The V gene's germline CDR1 is DFQATT and CDR2 SNEGSKA (reference sequence). The CDR3: CSAKVNGGGTGELFF. The CDR3 DNA, read in part, is TGCAGTGCTAAGGTTAACGGGGGGGGCACCGGGGAG.

There are many counts of this clone. The CDR3 goes on 3 residues after the read ends, and that part is filled in from the germline J gene. J is TRBJ1-1 and V is TRBV2, with D unclear. CDR3 size: 14 residues. V lost 3 bases and J 1 base, leaving 9 bases between the germline ends. Germline V CDR1 and CDR2: SNHLY, FYNNEI. Partial CDR3 DNA: TGTGCCAGCAGTGAGACAATAAGGAACACTGAA. Translation: CASSETIRNTE. The CDR3 as a whole reads CASSETIRNTEAFF.

This clone has at least ten counts. The CDR3 end lies 3 residues beyond the end of the read and is filled in from the germline J gene. The chain couples TRBV19 to TRBJ2-2; 7 nucleotides align to TRBD1. There are 14 residues in the CDR3. V lost 6 bases, J lost 3 bases, and 4 bases stayed unmatched. Germline V gene data show CDR1 as LNHDA and CDR2 as SQIVND (reference sequence). CDR3: CASRTGPHTGELFF. The covered CDR3 bases are TGTGCCAGTAGGACAGGGCCCCACACCGGGGAG. The full variable domain, its missing parts supplied by reference TRBV19 and TRBJ2-2, is DGGITQSPKYLFRKEGQNVTLSCEQNLNHDAMYWYRQDPGQGLRLIYYSQIVNDFQKGDIAEGYSVSREKKESFPLTVTSAQKNPTAFYLCASRTGPHTGELFFGEGSRLTVL.

This clone was seen a few times. The sequenced fragment ends 3 residues before the CDR3 boundary, so the rest is inferred from the germline J gene. The V call is TRBV5-1, the J call TRBJ2-1; D possibly corresponds to TRBD2 (7 bases). Germline V CDR1 and CDR2: SGHRS, YFSETQ. Between the trimmed V and J ends, which lost 6 bases and 7 bases, there was a span of 20 bases. The CDR3 length is 15 residues. CDR3: CASTRGRGRENEQFF. The sequenced part of the CDR3 DNA is TGCGCCAGCACACGGGGGCGGGGGAGAGAGAATGAG. Supplemented by reference TRBV5-1 and TRBJ2-1, the full variable domain reads KAGVTQTPRYLIKTRGQQVTLSCSPISGHRSVSWYQQTPGQGLQFLFEYFSETQRNKGNFPGRFSGRQFSNSRSEMNVSTLELGDSALYLCASTRGRGRENEQFFGPGTRLTVL.